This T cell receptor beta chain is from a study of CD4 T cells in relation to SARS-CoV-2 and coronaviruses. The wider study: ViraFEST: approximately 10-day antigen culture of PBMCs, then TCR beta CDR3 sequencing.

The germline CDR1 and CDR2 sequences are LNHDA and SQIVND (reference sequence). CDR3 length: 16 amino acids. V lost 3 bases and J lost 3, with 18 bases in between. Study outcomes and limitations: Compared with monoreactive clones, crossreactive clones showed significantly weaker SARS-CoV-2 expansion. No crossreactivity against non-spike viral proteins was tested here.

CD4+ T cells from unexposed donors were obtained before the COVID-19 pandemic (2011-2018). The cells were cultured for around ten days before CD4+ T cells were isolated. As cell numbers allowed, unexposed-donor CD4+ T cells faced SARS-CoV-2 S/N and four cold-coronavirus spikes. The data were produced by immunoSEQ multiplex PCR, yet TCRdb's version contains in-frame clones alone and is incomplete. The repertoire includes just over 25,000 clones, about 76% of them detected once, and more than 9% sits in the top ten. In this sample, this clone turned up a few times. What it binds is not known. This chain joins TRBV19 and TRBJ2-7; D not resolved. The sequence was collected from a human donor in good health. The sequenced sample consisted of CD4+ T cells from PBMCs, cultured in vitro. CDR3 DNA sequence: TGTGCCAGTAGTATTGGGTTTGGCAGGACCGACTACGAGCAGTACTTC. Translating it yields CASSIGFGRTDYEQYF.